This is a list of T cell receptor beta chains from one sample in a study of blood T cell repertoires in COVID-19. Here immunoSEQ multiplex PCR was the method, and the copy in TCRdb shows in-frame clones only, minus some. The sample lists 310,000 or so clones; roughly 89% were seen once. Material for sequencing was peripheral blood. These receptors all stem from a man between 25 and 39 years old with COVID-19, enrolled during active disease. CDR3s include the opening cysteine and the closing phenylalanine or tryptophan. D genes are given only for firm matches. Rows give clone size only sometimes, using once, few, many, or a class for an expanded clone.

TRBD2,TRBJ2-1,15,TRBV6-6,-,CASSPLAGAYNEQFF,TGTGCCAGCAGCCCTCTAGCGGGAGCCTACAATGAGCAGTTCTTC
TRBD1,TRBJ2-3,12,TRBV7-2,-,CASSFYRGTQYF,TGTGCCAGCAGCTTTTACAGGGGTACGCAGTATTTT
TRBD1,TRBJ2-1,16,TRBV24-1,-,CATSDRSGTGYNEQFF,TGTGCCACCAGTGATAGATCCGGGACAGGTTACAATGAGCAGTTCTTC
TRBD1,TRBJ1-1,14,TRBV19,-,CASSATGVNTEAFF,TGTGCCAGTAGTGCGACAGGGGTGAACACTGAAGCTTTCTTT
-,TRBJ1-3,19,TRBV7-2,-,CASSLAYRAGAGSGNTIYF,TGTGCCAGCAGCTTAGCTTATCGGGCAGGGGCCGGCTCTGGAAACACCATATATTTT
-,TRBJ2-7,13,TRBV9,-,CASSVGGPDEQYF,TGTGCCAGCAGCGTAGGGGGGCCGGACGAGCAGTACTTC
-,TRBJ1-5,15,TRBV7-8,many,CASSLWGEANQPQHF,TGTGCCAGCAGCTTATGGGGCGAGGCAAATCAGCCCCAGCATTTT
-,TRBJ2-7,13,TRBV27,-,CASSLASSYEQYF,TGTGCCAGCAGTTTAGCGAGCTCCTACGAGCAGTACTTC
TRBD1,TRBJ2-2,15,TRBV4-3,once,CASSYRDRDTGELFF,TGCGCCAGCAGCTACCGGGACAGGGACACCGGGGAGCTGTTTTTT
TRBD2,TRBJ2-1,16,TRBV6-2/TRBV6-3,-,CASSYSAGGPYNEQFF,TGTGCCAGCAGTTACTCGGCGGGGGGCCCATACAATGAGCAGTTCTTC
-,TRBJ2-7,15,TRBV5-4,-,CASSSPGGAGYEQYF,TGTGCCAGCAGCTCCCCTGGGGGGGCAGGCTACGAGCAGTACTTC
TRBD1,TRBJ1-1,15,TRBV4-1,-,CASSQWQGANTEAFF,TGCGCCAGCAGCCAGTGGCAGGGGGCAAACACTGAAGCTTTCTTT